This T cell receptor beta chain was observed in a study of read filtering for tumor transcriptome and immune sequencing. At the level of the study: IR-seq gave about 3.5 to 10.27 million TCR reads per sample; RNA-seq gave about 80 to 1273.

Regarding the study as a whole: The sorted CD138-negative fraction was a mixed bone marrow immune population, not purified T cells.

Comment on this clonotype: Its antigen is unknown.

This library used roughly 370 ng RNA and molecular barcoded adaptors spanning alpha/delta and beta/gamma chains. TCRdb called the reads again in MiXCR, with one record for every CDR3 protein. The data hold tens of thousands of distinct CDR3 sequences, with roughly a fifth observed a single time. From germline, CDR1 is MNHNY and CDR2 SVGAGI (reference sequence). The CDR3 is 13 residues long. V was trimmed by 6 bases and J by 1 base, leaving 8 bases between them. This TCR came from a donor at least 40 years old with multiple myeloma. The chain couples TRBV6-6 to TRBJ2-3, with D possibly being TRBD1 (5 bases). Input material: a population of CD138-negative cells sorted from bone marrow. The CDR3 region has the DNA TGTGCCAGCAGACCACAGGGCACAGATACGCAGTATTTT. Its protein product is CASRPQGTDTQYF.